The present TCR beta chain was sequenced within a study of blood T cell repertoires in COVID-19. In the original workflow: Estimation of nucleated cell counts was performed using reference gene primer amplification. The repertoire was sequenced with immunoSEQ multiplex PCR; TCRdb's copy has only in-frame clones and lacks some. D and trimming come from the DNA, and the V and J calls and clone size come from that table. The data hold approximately 45,000 clones, with over 75% observed a single time. Germline trimming cut 7 bases from V and 0 bases from J; bases unmatched to any gene: 8. CDR1 and CDR2 (germline): MDHEN, SYDVKM. The CDR3 runs 15 residues.

What was sequenced was peripheral blood. The TCR comes from a human donor in a cohort sampled during active COVID-19. J is TRBJ2-7 and V is TRBV28, with 8 bases identical to TRBD2. In DNA form, the CDR3 reads TGTGCCAGCATGGGCGGGGGGCTATACTCCTACGAGCAGTACTTC. It codes for CASMGGGLYSYEQYF.